Following are 30 T cell receptor beta chains from one sample sequenced in a study of T cell responses to AZD1222 COVID-19 vaccine. Profiled with immunoSEQ multiplex PCR; TCRdb holds only in-frame clones, not every one. Here the sample spans 150,000 to 200,000 clones, 80% to 95% being singletons. This specimen consisted of peripheral blood, obtained on day 0 of AZD1222 vaccination. These receptors all come from an adult in good health.

The rearrangement uses TRBV2 and TRBJ2-3, with 11 bases fitting TRBD2. Trimming at V came to 8 bases and at J to 5 bases, leaving 9 bases not matched to a gene. This CDR3 comprises 15 residues. Germline CDR1 reads SNHLY; CDR2 reads FYNNEI. CDR3: CASLLSGGARDTQYF. The CDR3 bases are TGTGCCAGCCTACTTAGCGGGGGGGCAAGAGATACGCAGTATTTT.

The gene calls are TRBV4-3 and TRBJ2-1; 12 bases align to TRBD2. CDR1 and CDR2 (germline): LGHNA, YSLEER. V gave up 3 bases and J gave up 4 bases; unmatched junction bases: 10. This CDR3 is built from 18 residues. The CDR3 DNA sequence: TGCGCCAGCAGCCAGGGACTAGCGGGTCCAGTGGGTTACAATGAGCAGTTCTTC. It codes for CASSQGLAGPVGYNEQFF.

The CDR3 DNA sequence: TGCAGTGCTAGTCCCTCTCTTTACACCGGGGAGCTGTTTTTT. It is translated as CSASPSLYTGELFF. The rearrangement links TRBV20-1 to TRBJ2-2; D call uncertain. In germline, CDR1 is DFQATT, CDR2 SNEGSKA (reference sequence). This CDR3 is 14 amino acids long. Trimming took 3 bases from V and 3 from J, leaving 11 bases between them.

This clone occurred a few times. The DNA for the CDR3 is TGTGCCAGCAGTTTATCGACAGTGAGCTCCTACGAGCAGTACTTC. Translation: CASSLSTVSSYEQYF. The V gene is TRBV28, the J gene TRBJ2-7, with D possibly being TRBD1 (5 bases). With 1 base removed from V and 0 bases from J, the gap between germline ends came to 10 bases. Germline V CDR1 and CDR2: MDHEN, SYDVKM. CDR3 length equals 15 residues.

The V call is TRBV2, the J call TRBJ2-3; 9 bases are a match to TRBD2. The CDR3 length is 16 residues. V was clipped by 3 bases and J by 2 bases; unmatched bases: 6. Germline V CDR1 and CDR2: SNHLY, FYNNEI. The CDR3 bases are TGTGCCAGCAGTGAGGGGCTAGCGGGACACACAGATACGCAGTATTTT. As protein: CASSEGLAGHTDTQYF.

The chain couples TRBV6-2 or TRBV6-3 to TRBJ1-1; D not certain. The CDR3 totals 12 residues. V was pared by 2 bases and J by 3 bases, with 4 bases between. Per germline, CDR1 MNHEY and CDR2 SVGEGT. CDR3 sequence: CASSYVDTEAFF. The CDR3 coding sequence is TGTGCCAGCAGTTACGTCGACACTGAAGCTTTCTTT.

The V gene is TRBV10-1, the J gene TRBJ2-4, with 10 nucleotides matching TRBD2. Looked up from germline, CDR1 is WNHNN and CDR2 is SYGVQD (reference sequence). V lost 3 bases and J lost 6; bases outside the gene matches: 5. There are 15 residues in the CDR3. CDR3 in amino acids: CASSEAGGPGNIQYF. The DNA for the CDR3 is TGCGCCAGCAGTGAAGCGGGGGGGCCTGGAAACATTCAGTACTTC.

V and J are TRBV4-3 and TRBJ2-1; D gene unclear. Trimming left V 4 bases short and J 0 bases short, with 7 bases between. From germline, CDR1 is LGHNA and CDR2 YSLEER. This CDR3 spans 14 amino acids. The CDR3 is CASSPTFSYNEQFF. Written as DNA, the CDR3 is TGCGCCAGCAGCCCCACATTCTCCTACAATGAGCAGTTCTTC.

J is TRBJ1-1 and V is TRBV28; the match to TRBD1 covers 11 bases. Germline values: CDR1 MDHEN, CDR2 SYDVKM. The ends lost 6 bases at V and 5 bases at J; junction bases unmatched: 17. CDR3 size: 18 residues. CDR3 DNA sequence: TGTGCCAGCAGAAAGATAAAACGGACAGGGGGCGCTAGGACTGAAGCTTTCTTT. The encoded protein is CASRKIKRTGGARTEAFF.

The J gene is TRBJ2-7, the V gene TRBV6-1; D is unclear. Per germline, CDR1 MNHNS and CDR2 SASEGT. V lost 0 bases and J lost 3, with 9 bases in between. The CDR3 consists of 14 residues. The CDR3 spells CASSEAGSLYEQYF. The CDR3 coding sequence is TGTGCCAGCAGTGAAGCAGGGTCCCTCTACGAGCAGTACTTC.

The J gene is TRBJ1-1, the V gene TRBV7-9, with TRBD1 matching over 7 bases. The CDR3 is 15 residues long. Germline CDR1 reads SEHNR; CDR2 reads FQNEAQ (reference sequence). V lost 5 bases to trimming and J lost 7 bases; unmatched junction nucleotides: 13. CDR3 nucleotides: TGTGCCAGCAGCCCCGACAGGGTTGGCTTCAGTGAAGCTTTCTTT. Its translation: CASSPDRVGFSEAFF.

The V gene is TRBV6-5, the J gene TRBJ1-5, with D tentatively TRBD1 (6 bases). V shed 9 bases and J shed 3 bases, with 12 bases lying between them. This CDR3 has 13 residues. Germline CDR1 MNHEY, CDR2 SVGAGI. For the CDR3, the DNA is TGTGCCAGTCACCGGGACAACAATCAGCCCCAGCATTTT. This sequence encodes CASHRDNNQPQHF.

In this sample, this clone turned up a few times. V gene TRBV5-4 combines with J gene TRBJ1-2, with D perhaps matching TRBD1 (5 bases). This CDR3 spans 15 amino acids. Trimming took 0 bases from V and 4 from J, leaving 13 bases between them. Germline-derived CDR1 and CDR2 are SGHNT and YYREEE (reference sequence). CDR3 nucleotide sequence: TGTGCCAGCAGCTTGGCCGGCAGGGACCTCTATGGCTACACCTTC. Protein sequence: CASSLAGRDLYGYTF.

This clone was seen only once. The chain links TRBV5-1 to TRBJ2-5; 7 bases are shared with TRBD2. The CDR3 runs 16 residues. Losses at the gene ends were 5 bases for V and 0 bases for J; bases not matched to a gene: 10. Germline V gene sequence: CDR1 SGHRS, CDR2 YFSETQ. The CDR3 here is CASRGLAEAYQETQYF. For the CDR3, the DNA is TGCGCCAGCAGGGGGCTAGCGGAGGCCTACCAAGAGACCCAGTACTTC.

The rearrangement uses TRBV19 and TRBJ1-2, with a weak D call TRBD1 (6 bases). The CDR3 spans 15 residues. Deletions cut 5 bases from V and 3 bases from J, with 16 bases between. Germline assignment: CDR1 LNHDA and CDR2 SQIVND (reference sequence). The DNA of the CDR3 is TGTGCCAGTAGTCCTCGACGGGGGGCGGACTATGGCTACACCTTC. Amino acids: CASSPRRGADYGYTF.

The genes are TRBV10-3 and TRBJ1-2, with 11 bases matching TRBD1. The CDR3 spans 12 residues. J was trimmed by 8 bases and V by 6 bases; bases with no gene match: 2. The germline CDR1 and CDR2 sequences are ENHRY and SYGVKD. The CDR3 is CAIRGQGVGYTF. DNA of the CDR3: TGTGCCATCAGGGGACAGGGGGTAGGCTACACCTTC.

The chain uses TRBV5-4 and TRBJ2-5, with 10 bases identical to TRBD2. Germline CDR1 is SGHNT and CDR2 is YYREEE (reference sequence). This CDR3 is built from 17 residues. The V and J ends lost 0 bases and 1 base, in that order; junction bases with no gene match: 6. The CDR3: CASSLAGVAGGQETQYF. The CDR3, as DNA: TGTGCCAGCAGCTTGGCCGGGGTAGCGGGAGGCCAAGAGACCCAGTACTTC. Full variable domain (remainder filled in from reference TRBV5-4 and TRBJ2-5): ETGVTQSPTHLIKTRGQQVTLRCSSQSGHNTVSWYQQALGQGPQFIFQYYREEENGRGNFPPRFSGLQFPNYSSELNVNALELDDSALYLCASSLAGVAGGQETQYFGPGTRLLVL.

The chain links TRBV27 to TRBJ2-3; 11 bases are shared with TRBD2. This CDR3 has 16 amino acids. Germline assignment: CDR1 MNHEY and CDR2 SMNVEV (reference sequence). V lost 3 bases and J lost 5; bases outside the gene matches: 7. DNA of the CDR3: TGTGCCAGCAGTTTGACTAGCGGGGCAGGTGGAGATACGCAGTATTTT. Translated, it gives CASSLTSGAGGDTQYF.

The CDR3 DNA reads TGTGCCAGCAGCTCCCCCCGGAACGTGGGGAAAGAGACCCAGTACTTC. Amino acids: CASSSPRNVGKETQYF. The V gene is TRBV7-9, the J gene TRBJ2-5, with D hard to call. V lost 4 bases to trimming and J lost 3 bases, with 18 bases between them. The CDR3 spans 16 residues. Per germline, CDR1 SEHNR and CDR2 FQNEAQ (reference sequence).

The chain recombines TRBV6-5 with TRBJ2-3; D call uncertain. V lost 2 bases and J 0 bases, leaving 12 bases between the germline ends. The CDR3 has 16 residues. Germline values: CDR1 MNHEY, CDR2 SVGAGI. CDR3 DNA sequence: TGTGCCAGCAGTTACCGATCGGTCTCTAGCACAGATACGCAGTATTTT. It codes for CASSYRSVSSTDTQYF.

The chain recombines TRBV4-3 with TRBJ2-2; no clear D. The CDR3 sequence is 15 residues long. V gave up 0 bases and J gave up 0 bases, with 5 bases separating them. Germline V gene lookup returns CDR1 LGHNA and CDR2 YSLEER. The CDR3 DNA is TGCGCCAGCAGCCAAGACCCAACGAACACCGGGGAGCTGTTTTTT. Its protein product is CASSQDPTNTGELFF.

The chain uses TRBV28 and TRBJ1-2, with D maybe TRBD1 (6 bases). The germline gives CDR1 MDHEN, CDR2 SYDVKM. The germline V and J ends were trimmed by 3 bases and 6 bases, with 17 bases remaining between them. This CDR3 contains 15 residues. CDR3 nucleotides: TGTGCCAGCAGTTTTATGCAGGGGTCGATCCATGGCTACACCTTC. Its translation is CASSFMQGSIHGYTF.

CDR3 bases: TGTGCCAGTAGTCTACGAGGCTCCGGAAGCAATCAGCCCCAGCATTTT. Encoded protein: CASSLRGSGSNQPQHF. The chain links TRBV19 to TRBJ1-5; D remains unclear. The CDR3 is 16 amino acids. The germline CDR1 and CDR2 sequences are LNHDA and SQIVND (reference sequence). V was cut by 5 bases and J by 1 base, with 15 bases left in between.

The chain carries TRBV5-5 and TRBJ2-7; D is possibly TRBD1 (5 bases). This CDR3 region has 14 residues. Per the germline V gene, CDR1 is SGHKS and CDR2 is YYEKEE (reference sequence). The germline V and J ends were trimmed by 4 bases and 2 bases, with 13 bases remaining between them. Here the CDR3 reads CASSRDRWAYEQYF. In nucleotides, the CDR3 is TGTGCCAGCAGCCGAGACAGATGGGCCTACGAGCAGTACTTC.

The gene calls are TRBV29-1 and TRBJ1-1, with D unresolved. The CDR3 is made up of 13 amino acids. CDR1 and CDR2 (germline): SQVTM, ANQGSEA. Trimming took off 7 bases at V and 3 bases at J, with 15 bases between the two ends. The CDR3 loop is CSARWEHHTEAFF. As DNA, the CDR3 is TGCAGCGCCCGGTGGGAGCATCACACTGAAGCTTTCTTT.

There are a few counts of this clone. V and J are TRBV5-6 and TRBJ1-6; D is unclear. Trimming took 1 base from V and 7 from J, leaving 3 bases between them. This CDR3 region has 12 residues. In germline, CDR1 is SGHDT, CDR2 YYEEEE. The CDR3 coding sequence is TGTGCCAGCAGCTTGTGGAATTCACCCCTCCACTTT. Translating gives CASSLWNSPLHF.

The chain recombines TRBV11-2 with TRBJ1-1; D is uncertain. V was cut by 5 bases and J by 2 bases, with 18 bases left in between. Germline assignment: CDR1 SGHAT and CDR2 FQNNGV. The CDR3 is 16 residues long. CDR3 region: CASSVRREGLNTEAFF. The CDR3 bases are TGTGCCAGCAGCGTAAGGAGAGAGGGCCTTAACACTGAAGCTTTCTTT.

The rearrangement joins TRBV6-4 to TRBJ2-3, with a tentative D call TRBD1 (5 bases). Germline CDR1 and CDR2: MRHNA and SNTAGT. The CDR3 runs 13 residues. The V gene lost 4 bases and the J gene lost 6 bases, with 11 bases spanning the gap. Here the CDR3 DNA reads TGTGCCAGCAGTGGTGAAAGGGGTGATACGCAGTATTTT. Translating gives CASSGERGDTQYF.

The chain links TRBV29-1 to TRBJ1-4, with TRBD1 matching over 9 bases. In germline, CDR1 is SQVTM, CDR2 ANQGSEA. The CDR3 is made up of 13 amino acids. Trimming at V came to 7 bases and at J to 4 bases, leaving 4 bases not matched to a gene. This chain's CDR3 is CSEGQGSNEKLFF. The CDR3 DNA reads as TGCAGCGAAGGACAGGGGAGTAATGAAAAACTGTTTTTT.

The rearrangement joins TRBV29-1 to TRBJ2-7; D may be TRBD1 or TRBD2 (5 bases each). With 0 bases removed from V and 5 bases from J, the gap between germline ends came to 20 bases. Germline V gene data show CDR1 as SQVTM and CDR2 as ANQGSEA. CDR3 size: 16 residues. The CDR3 sequence: CSVEDRYKGTGDEQYF. The CDR3 region has the DNA TGCAGCGTTGAAGATCGCTATAAAGGGACCGGCGACGAGCAGTACTTC.